This entry concerns a single TCR beta chain. The data originate from a study of blood T cell repertoires in COVID-19. Study-level background: From T cells, B-cell-depleted T cells, or PBMCs came the material, which was cDNA or gDNA.

Enrolled during active infection, Seattle patients were then followed longitudinally. Produced via immunoSEQ multiplex PCR; TCRdb's table is partial and in-frame only. The sample has 150,000 to 190,000 clones, approximately 85% seen once. The V gene's germline CDR1 is GTSNPN and CDR2 SVGIG (reference sequence). The J segment lost 0 bases and the V segment lost 5 bases, leaving 5 bases of the junction unmatched. This CDR3 comprises 14 residues. This rearrangement joins TRBV30 to TRBJ2-3; 7 bases match TRBD1. The clonotype comes from an older woman with COVID-19, enrolled during active disease. The specimen was peripheral blood. The DNA of the CDR3 is TGTGCCTGGGGCCGGGACAGTAGCACAGATACGCAGTATTTT. It specifies CAWGRDSSTDTQYF.